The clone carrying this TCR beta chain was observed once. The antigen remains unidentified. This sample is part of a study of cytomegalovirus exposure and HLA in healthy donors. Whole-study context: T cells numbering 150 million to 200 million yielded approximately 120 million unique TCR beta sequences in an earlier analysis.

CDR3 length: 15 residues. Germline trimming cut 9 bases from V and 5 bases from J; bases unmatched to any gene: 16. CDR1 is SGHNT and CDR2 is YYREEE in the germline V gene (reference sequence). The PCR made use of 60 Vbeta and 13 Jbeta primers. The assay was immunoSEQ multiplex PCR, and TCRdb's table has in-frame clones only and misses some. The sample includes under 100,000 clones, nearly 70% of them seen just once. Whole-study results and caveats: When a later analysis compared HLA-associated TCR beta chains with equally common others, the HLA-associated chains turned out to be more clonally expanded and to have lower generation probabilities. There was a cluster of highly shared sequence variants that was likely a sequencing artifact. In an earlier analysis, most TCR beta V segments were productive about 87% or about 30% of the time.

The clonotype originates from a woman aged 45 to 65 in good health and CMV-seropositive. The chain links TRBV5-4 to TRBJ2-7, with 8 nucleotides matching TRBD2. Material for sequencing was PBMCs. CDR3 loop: CATRGGGPTSDEQYF. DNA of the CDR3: TGTGCCACCCGGGGGGGAGGGCCCACATCTGACGAGCAGTACTTC. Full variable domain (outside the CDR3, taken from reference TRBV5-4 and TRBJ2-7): ETGVTQSPTHLIKTRGQQVTLRCSSQSGHNTVSWYQQALGQGPQFIFQYYREEENGRGNFPPRFSGLQFPNYSSELNVNALELDDSALYLCATRGGGPTSDEQYFGPGTRLTVT.